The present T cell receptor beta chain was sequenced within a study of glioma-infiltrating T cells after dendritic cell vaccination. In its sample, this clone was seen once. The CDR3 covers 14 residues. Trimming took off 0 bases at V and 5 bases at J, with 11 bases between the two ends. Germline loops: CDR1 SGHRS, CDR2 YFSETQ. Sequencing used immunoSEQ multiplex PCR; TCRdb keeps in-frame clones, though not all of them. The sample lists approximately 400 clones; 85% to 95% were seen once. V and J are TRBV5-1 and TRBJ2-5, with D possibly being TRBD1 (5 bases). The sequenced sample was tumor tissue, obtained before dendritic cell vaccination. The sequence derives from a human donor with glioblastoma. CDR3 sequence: CASSLEAGLETQYF. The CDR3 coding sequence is TGCGCCAGCAGCTTGGAGGCAGGGCTGGAGACCCAGTACTTC. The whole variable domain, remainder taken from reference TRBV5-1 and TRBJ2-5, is KAGVTQTPRYLIKTRGQQVTLSCSPISGHRSVSWYQQTPGQGLQFLFEYFSETQRNKGNFPGRFSGRQFSNSRSEMNVSTLELGDSALYLCASSLEAGLETQYFGPGTRLLVL.